A selection of T cell receptor beta chains follows, all from one sample in a study of T cells in narcolepsy. Assay used: immunoSEQ multiplex PCR; TCRdb lists only in-frame clones, some missing. The sample contains about 33,000 clones, almost 90% of which appear only once. Sequenced: CD45RA- memory CD4+ T cells from PBMCs. These receptors were taken from a human donor with narcolepsy. Each CDR3 is given with its conserved first and last residue. The D gene is left open where the match is weak. Part of the rows lack a size; the others show once, few, many or a class for expanded clones.

abundance	d_gene	v_gene	j_gene	CDR3nt	CDR3aa
-	TRBD1	TRBV9	TRBJ2-1	TGTGCCAGCAGCCCGGGACAGGGATCCTACAATGAGCAGTTCTTC	CASSPGQGSYNEQFF
-	-	TRBV15	TRBJ2-7	TGTGCCACCAGCAGAGACCACACTAGTTTCGAGCAGTACTTC	CATSRDHTSFEQYF
-	TRBD1	TRBV6-1	TRBJ1-6	TGTGCCAGCAAAGCACAGGGGGGTTCACCCCTCCACTTT	CASKAQGGSPLHF
-	TRBD1	TRBV29-1	TRBJ1-5	TGCAGCGTTGCCGAGACAGGGAGGAGTCAGCCCCAGCATTTT	CSVAETGRSQPQHF
-	TRBD1	TRBV5-1	TRBJ1-1	TGCGCCAGCAGCAGGACGACAGGGAGAAACACTGAAGCTTTCTTT	CASSRTTGRNTEAFF
-	TRBD1	TRBV2	TRBJ2-5	TGTGCCAGCAGTGAATTCACAGGGGCCCAAGAGACCCAGTACTTC	CASSEFTGAQETQYF
-	TRBD1	TRBV28	TRBJ1-1	TGTGCCAGCAGTTTAAGGGTTGGGACAGGGGGCTTGGGCACTGAAGCTTTCTTT	CASSLRVGTGGLGTEAFF
-	-	TRBV7-9	TRBJ1-4	TGTGCCAGCAGCTTAGAGGCAGGTGAAAAACTGTTTTTT	CASSLEAGEKLFF
once	TRBD1	TRBV5-1	TRBJ1-6	TGCGCCAGCAGCCAATCGGGGACAGAGATGTATTCACCCCTCCACTTT	CASSQSGTEMYSPLHF
-	-	TRBV5-6	TRBJ2-4	TGTGCCAGCAGCTGGGCCGCCGATCCAATTAAAAACATTCAGTACTTC	CASSWAADPIKNIQYF
-	-	TRBV2	TRBJ1-2	TGTGGCACGAGTCAGCGAAACCTTGCCTATGGCTACACCTTC	CGTSQRNLAYGYTF
-	TRBD2	TRBV19	TRBJ2-1	TGTGCCAGTAAAAAGAAGCGGGAGGGCCGGGATGAGCAGTTCTTC	CASKKKREGRDEQFF
-	-	TRBV20-1	TRBJ2-7	TGCAGTGCTAGGAGCTACTACGAGCAGTACTTC	CSARSYYEQYF
-	-	TRBV25-1	TRBJ1-6	TGTGCCAGCAGTGCGACTCGGAATTCACCCCTCCACTTT	CASSATRNSPLHF
-	-	TRBV11-2	TRBJ1-2	TGTGCCAGCAGCTTAGGGTCTGGGTATGGCTACACCTTC	CASSLGSGYGYTF
few	-	TRBV19	TRBJ1-2	TGTGCCAGTAGCCTTCAGGGGCGTTATGGCTACACCTTC	CASSLQGRYGYTF
-	-	TRBV11-2	TRBJ1-3	TGTGCCAGCAGCTTAGCGGGGAAAGGAAACACCATATATTTT	CASSLAGKGNTIYF
-	-	TRBV18	TRBJ1-2	TGTGCCAGCTCACCGTCCCGGGACCTTTATGGCTACACCTTC	CASSPSRDLYGYTF
-	-	TRBV28	TRBJ2-3	TGTGCCAGCAGGCGTCGTACTGGGGATACGCAGTATTTT	CASRRRTGDTQYF
-	-	TRBV14	TRBJ2-5	TGTGCCAGCAGCGCAAATCGAGAGACCCAGTACTTC	CASSANRETQYF
-	-	TRBV7-7	TRBJ2-1	TGTGCCAGCAGCTTAGCGGGAGTTTCCAATGAGCAGTTCTTC	CASSLAGVSNEQFF
once	-	TRBV6-5	TRBJ2-5	TGTGCCAGCAGTTTATCCGGGACATCGGAGACCCAGTACTTC	CASSLSGTSETQYF
-	-	TRBV7-8	TRBJ1-1	TGTGCCAGCAGCTTAGGGGCAGGGCGGGGAGCTTTCTTT	CASSLGAGRGAFF
-	-	TRBV6-1	TRBJ1-2	TGTGCCAGCAGGACCTCAGGGGAAGGCTACACCTTC	CASRTSGEGYTF
-	-	TRBV7-9	TRBJ2-7	TGTGCCAGCAGCTTAGCACAGGGCCACGAGCAGTACTTC	CASSLAQGHEQYF
-	TRBD1	TRBV29-1	TRBJ2-3	TGCAGCGCCGAACTTGGACAGGGTACGCAGTATTTT	CSAELGQGTQYF
-	TRBD1	TRBV7-2	TRBJ1-6	TGTGCCAGCAGCCGGAGTTGGACAGGGGGTAATTCACCCCTCCACTTT	CASSRSWTGGNSPLHF
few	TRBD2	TRBV30	TRBJ2-5	TGTGCCTGGAAATCGGATCGGGCTAGCGGGTACCAAGAGACCCAGTACTTC	CAWKSDRASGYQETQYF
-	-	TRBV7-6	TRBJ1-1	TGTGCCAGCAGCCCCACTCGACAGTTTGAAGCTTTCTTT	CASSPTRQFEAFF